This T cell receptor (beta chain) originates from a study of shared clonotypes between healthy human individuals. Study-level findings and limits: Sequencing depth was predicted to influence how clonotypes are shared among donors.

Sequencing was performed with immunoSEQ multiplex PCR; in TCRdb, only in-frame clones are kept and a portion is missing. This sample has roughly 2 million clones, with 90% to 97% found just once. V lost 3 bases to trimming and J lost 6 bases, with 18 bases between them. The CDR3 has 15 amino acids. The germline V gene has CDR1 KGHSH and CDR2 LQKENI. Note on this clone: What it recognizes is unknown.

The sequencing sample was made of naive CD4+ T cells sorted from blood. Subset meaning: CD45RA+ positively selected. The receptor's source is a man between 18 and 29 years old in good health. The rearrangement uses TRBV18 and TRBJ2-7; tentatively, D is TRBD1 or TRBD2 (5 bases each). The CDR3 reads CASSPQGPPSAEQYF. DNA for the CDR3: TGTGCCAGCTCACCGCAGGGACCACCATCAGCCGAGCAGTACTTC.